The rows below give T cell receptor beta chains drawn from one sample of a study of naive and memory T cell subsets. One entry per CDR3 protein, called by TCRdb with MiXCR from the UMI-ligation and nested PCR reads. Of 120,000 to 150,000 distinct CDR3 sequences in the sample, about 18% are singletons; the top ten hold roughly 0.13%. What was sequenced was naive CD4+ T cells from blood. These receptors were obtained from a human donor in good health. Each CDR3 is given with its conserved first and last residue. D genes are given only for firm matches. Clone size is shown for a subset of rows, as once, few, many or a class of expanded clone.

d_call | j_call | clone_size | v_call | cdr3_nt | cdr3_aa
- | TRBJ1-1 | few | TRBV10-3 | TGTGCCATCAGTGATAGCGCCTGGAACACTGAAGCTTTCTTT | CAISDSAWNTEAFF
- | TRBJ2-3 | few | TRBV7-9 | TGTGCCAGCAGCTTAGCGGTATCGCAGGATACGCAGTATTTT | CASSLAVSQDTQYF
TRBD2 | TRBJ2-5 | - | TRBV5-1 | TGCGCCAGCAGTTTTAGCGGGAGGGTCGAGACCCAGTACTTC | CASSFSGRVETQYF
- | TRBJ2-3 | - | TRBV3-1 | TGTGCCAGCAGCCAAGGGGCGGGGGCGGTGGATACGCAGTATTTT | CASSQGAGAVDTQYF
- | TRBJ2-1 | - | TRBV3-1 | TGTGCCAGCAGCTCCAGACTTGGGTATAGCTCCTACAATGAGCAGTTCTTC | CASSSRLGYSSYNEQFF
TRBD1 | TRBJ1-6 | many | TRBV2 | TGTGCCAGCATCGTCCCGGGACAGGTCAATTCACCCCTCCACTTT | CASIVPGQVNSPLHF
TRBD1 | TRBJ1-1 | - | TRBV10-3 | TGTGCCATCAGCGGGGACAGAAGGAACACTGAAGCTTTCTTT | CAISGDRRNTEAFF
- | TRBJ2-6 | few | TRBV7-2 | TGTGCCAGCAGCCTCCGGGACTCTGGGGCCAACGTCCTGACTTTC | CASSLRDSGANVLTF
- | TRBJ2-3 | few | TRBV18 | TGTGCCAGCTCACCATTCAGTGGCCGGGATACGCAGTATTTT | CASSPFSGRDTQYF
- | TRBJ2-6 | few | TRBV2 | TGTGCCAGCAGTGAAGAAGGGTCTGGGGCCAACGTCCTGACTTTC | CASSEEGSGANVLTF
- | TRBJ1-6 | few | TRBV5-1 | TGCGCCAGCAGCTTCGTGGGAAATTCACCCCTCCACTTT | CASSFVGNSPLHF
TRBD1 | TRBJ1-6 | few | TRBV12-3/TRBV12-4 | TGTGCCAGCAGTATAAGACAGGGGAGGGATTCACCCCTCCACTTT | CASSIRQGRDSPLHF
- | TRBJ2-1 | - | TRBV6-2/TRBV6-3 | TGTGCCAGCAGTTACCGGGGCAGCTCCTACAATGAGCAGTTCTTC | CASSYRGSSYNEQFF
- | TRBJ2-6 | - | TRBV20-1 | TGCAGTGCTACCCAGGACTCTGGGGCCAACGTCCTGACTTTC | CSATQDSGANVLTF
- | TRBJ1-3 | - | TRBV6-5 | TGTGCCAGCAGTTACTCCCCAGGGTTCGGAAACACCATATATTTT | CASSYSPGFGNTIYF
TRBD2 | TRBJ2-3 | - | TRBV20-1 | TGCAGTGCTACCGGGACTAGCGTTAGCACAGATACGCAGTATTTT | CSATGTSVSTDTQYF
- | TRBJ2-6 | few | TRBV27 | TGTGCCAGCAGTTTCGTCGGTGGGGCTAGGGCCAACGTCCTGACTTTC | CASSFVGGARANVLTF
TRBD1 | TRBJ2-5 | few | TRBV6-1 | TGTGCCAGCAGTTTAAACAGGGGGCTGGAGACCCAGTACTTC | CASSLNRGLETQYF
TRBD2 | TRBJ2-3 | few | TRBV12-3/TRBV12-4 | TGTGCCAGCAGTTACCTTAGCGGGCAGAATGAGTATTTT | CASSYLSGQNEYF
- | TRBJ1-4 | few | TRBV7-9 | TGTGCCAGCAGCTTAGATACAGCAACTAATGAAAAACTGTTTTTT | CASSLDTATNEKLFF
- | TRBJ1-1 | - | TRBV29-1 | TGCAGCGCCTCGAGTGTGGGGGTTCACACTGAAGCTTTCTTT | CSASSVGVHTEAFF
TRBD1 | TRBJ1-2 | - | TRBV30 | TGTGCCTGGAGCCCCGGGACAGGGAAGTATGGCTACACCTTC | CAWSPGTGKYGYTF
- | TRBJ2-3 | few | TRBV7-9 | TGTGCCAGCAGCCGGGACACCCGCACAGATACGCAGTATTTT | CASSRDTRTDTQYF
- | TRBJ1-5 | few | TRBV6-2/TRBV6-3 | TGTGCCAGCAGCCCCGACGCCGGGCCCCAGCATTTT | CASSPDAGPQHF
- | TRBJ2-2 | - | TRBV20-1 | TGCAGTGCTAGAGGACTAGCCGGGGAGCTGTTTTTT | CSARGLAGELFF
- | TRBJ1-1 | - | TRBV6-2/TRBV6-3 | TGTGCCAGCAGTCGGAGAATAGACAGGAAGAGAATGAACACTGAAGCTTTCTTT | CASSRRIDRKRMNTEAFF
- | TRBJ2-3 | - | TRBV5-1 | TGCGCCAGCAGCTACCCACCCTCGGATACGCAGTATTTT | CASSYPPSDTQYF
TRBD1 | TRBJ1-2 | - | TRBV11-2 | TGTGCCAGCAGCTCCTTAAGATCGACAGGGCATGGCTACACCTTC | CASSSLRSTGHGYTF
- | TRBJ1-1 | - | TRBV7-2 | TGTGCCAGCAGCTCCTACAGGGAAACTGAAGCTTTCTTT | CASSSYRETEAFF
- | TRBJ1-1 | - | TRBV12-3/TRBV12-4 | TGTGCCAGCAGTTCTCGGGAGGGCGCTGAAGCTTTCTTT | CASSSREGAEAFF
- | TRBJ1-4 | - | TRBV12-3/TRBV12-4 | TGTGCCAGCAGTTTCACCGGGGGGGCTCATGAAAAACTGTTTTTT | CASSFTGGAHEKLFF
TRBD1 | TRBJ1-6 | few | TRBV5-1 | TGCGCCAGCAGCTTGGAGGACAGGTATAATTCACCCCTCCACTTT | CASSLEDRYNSPLHF
TRBD1 | TRBJ1-2 | few | TRBV9 | TGTGCCAGCAGCGTAGGAGGGACAGGGGGCATGGCCTACTATGGCTACACCTTC | CASSVGGTGGMAYYGYTF
- | TRBJ1-5 | few | TRBV7-2 | TGTGCCAGCAGCCTAGATCGGGGGAGCAATCAGCCCCAGCATTTT | CASSLDRGSNQPQHF
TRBD1 | TRBJ2-7 | few | TRBV6-1 | TGTGCCAGCATAGACAGGGGATCCGACTACGAGCAGTACTTC | CASIDRGSDYEQYF
- | TRBJ2-1 | few | TRBV5-4 | TGTGCCAGCAGCTGGGTGGGCTCCTACAATGAGCAGTTCTTC | CASSWVGSYNEQFF
TRBD1 | TRBJ2-7 | few | TRBV12-3/TRBV12-4 | TGTGCCAGCAGGCTGGACGACAGGGCCGAGCAGTACTTC | CASRLDDRAEQYF
- | TRBJ2-4 | few | TRBV25-1 | TGTGCCAGCAGTGAATTTAACATTCAGTACTTC | CASSEFNIQYF
TRBD1 | TRBJ1-4 | few | TRBV6-1 | TGTGCCAGCAGCGGACAGGGGGCAGGAAATGAAAAACTGTTTTTT | CASSGQGAGNEKLFF
TRBD1 | TRBJ1-2 | - | TRBV27 | TGTGCCAGCAGTATCCGGACAGGGATAAACTATGGCTACACCTTC | CASSIRTGINYGYTF
- | TRBJ2-7 | - | TRBV28 | TGTGCCAGCAGAACACCGGGACGAGCGGTGTACGAGCAGTACTTC | CASRTPGRAVYEQYF
- | TRBJ1-5 | few | TRBV15 | TGTGCCACCAGCTACGGGGCGGTTAGCAATCAGCCCCAGCATTTT | CATSYGAVSNQPQHF
TRBD1 | TRBJ2-7 | - | TRBV4-1 | TGCGCCAGCAGTTACGGGACAGAACGTTCTGAGCAGTACTTC | CASSYGTERSEQYF
- | TRBJ1-5 | few | TRBV2 | TGTGCCAGCAGTGGCTCGGAAATGGAGCCCCAGCATTTT | CASSGSEMEPQHF
- | TRBJ2-2 | few | TRBV5-1 | TGCGCCAGCAGCTCGCGGCGGGGTTCGAACACCGGGGAGCTGTTTTTT | CASSSRRGSNTGELFF
- | TRBJ2-1 | few | TRBV28 | TGTGCCAGCATTACCATAGGTTCTATGGGCAATGAGCAGTTCTTC | CASITIGSMGNEQFF
TRBD1 | TRBJ2-1 | - | TRBV3-1 | TGTGCCAGCAGCCAAGACGCCCTAGGACAGGGACGTGCACAGGGGGTCTCCTACAATGAGCAGTTCTTC | CASSQDALGQGRAQGVSYNEQFF
- | TRBJ2-2 | - | TRBV28 | TGTGCCAGCAGTGCTACCGGGGAGCTGTTTTTT | CASSATGELFF
TRBD2 | TRBJ2-5 | many | TRBV3-1 | TGTGCCAGCAGCATCAGACTAGCCCCCAAAGAGACCCAGTACTTC | CASSIRLAPKETQYF
- | TRBJ1-5 | few | TRBV7-2 | TGTGCCAGCAGCTTAGGAGTCCAGGGTAATCAGCCCCAGCATTTT | CASSLGVQGNQPQHF
TRBD2 | TRBJ2-7 | - | TRBV28 | TGTGCCAGCAGTTCTCCCCACGGGACTACCGCTTTGAAGCAGTACTTC | CASSSPHGTTALKQYF